This T cell receptor (beta chain) is from a study of T-cell memory formation after mild COVID-19. Findings and limits, study-wide: The study found balanced CD4/CD8 in clones contracting day 15 to 85 and a CD4+ lean in later expanders. In second-wave clones peaking day 37, SARS-CoV-2 specificity remained unconfirmed. Pre-infection memory harbored some responding clones, suggesting cross-reactive memory joined.

Concerning this clonotype: Its antigen is not identified.

5'RACE primed at constant segments yielded TCR alpha and TCR beta cDNA libraries bearing sample barcodes and UMIs. TCRdb re-called the 5' RACE reads with MiXCR, one entry per CDR3 protein. The sample includes 470,000 or so distinct CDR3 sequences, 18% of them seen just once. The CDR3 is made up of 16 amino acids. The V end lost 2 bases, the J end lost 4 bases, and 14 bases lay between the germline ends. Germline values: CDR1 LGHDT, CDR2 YNNKEL (reference sequence). The chain combines TRBV3-1 with TRBJ2-2; TRBD2 is a possible D gene (5 bases). Sequenced material: PBMCs or a T cell subset sorted from them (not recorded which). This clonotype was sampled from an adult woman who had mild COVID-19 (a few samples of this study predate the infection). Cell type and time point are not known. DNA of the CDR3: TGTGCCAGCAGCCAAAATCCGGAGGCCGTCACCGGGGAGCTGTTTTTT. Its protein is CASSQNPEAVTGELFF.